Presented here are 4 T cell receptor beta chains from one specimen sequenced in a study of blood T cells in healthy people across ages. Next came a second PCR, run for roughly 7 to 12 cycles, which used a sample-barcoded 5' primer along with a J-beta primer mix. TCRdb analysed the 5' RACE reads with MiXCR anew, one entry per CDR3 protein. The table includes some 560,000 distinct CDR3 sequences, about 29% detected once. These data are also associated with another study on T cells of mothers and their children.

Sequencing used blood. All receptors come from a boy between 2 and 15 years old in good health.

The V gene is TRBV7-2, the J gene TRBJ1-2; weak D call: TRBD1 (6 bases). V lost 5 bases and J 0 bases, leaving 16 bases between the germline ends. The CDR3 is 16 residues long. CDR1 is SGHTA, CDR2 FQGNSA, per germline. CDR3 nucleotides: TGTGCCAGCAGCCCCCGGGACACGTTAACTAACTATGGCTACACCTTC. Protein sequence: CASSPRDTLTNYGYTF.

This chain uses TRBV7-2 with TRBJ1-2; D is unclear. The CDR3 totals 15 residues. V lost 5 bases and J 4 bases, leaving 17 bases between the germline ends. Germline values: CDR1 SGHTA, CDR2 FQGNSA. CDR3 sequence (DNA): TGTGCCAGCAGCCTCCCCTGGGGTGAGGTCTATGGCTACACCTTC. It is translated as CASSLPWGEVYGYTF.

The V gene is TRBV7-9, the J gene TRBJ2-2, with D hard to call. The CDR3 is 12 amino acids. V lost 3 bases and J 6 bases, leaving 5 bases between the germline ends. Germline loops: CDR1 SEHNR, CDR2 FQNEAQ (reference sequence). The CDR3 is CASSFIPGELFF. CDR3 DNA: TGTGCCAGCAGCTTTATCCCCGGGGAGCTGTTTTTT.

This clonotype was detected once. The chain carries TRBV20-1 and TRBJ2-3, with D possibly being TRBD2 (6 bases). V gave up 2 bases and J gave up 2 bases, with 20 bases separating them. CDR1 and CDR2 (germline): DFQATT, SNEGSKA (reference sequence). The length of the CDR3 is 17 residues. In DNA, the CDR3 is TGCAGTGCTAGACCCCCTGAGGCTAGCGTGGTCACAGATACGCAGTATTTT. Its translation: CSARPPEASVVTDTQYF.